This T cell receptor beta chain was recorded in a study of shared clonotypes between healthy human individuals. Study-level information: The donor pool was made up of two women and a few men aged 18 to 49. Per-donor plates numbered three CD4 naive, three CD4 memory, two CD8 naive and one CD8 memory.

CD45RO-negative cells were positively selected for CCR7, leaving out terminally differentiated effector memory CD45RA+ cells. CDR1 is SQVTM, CDR2 ANQGSEA, per germline. This CDR3 is 16 amino acids long. Trimming cost V 3 bases and J 2 bases; bases outside gene matches: 9. Only in-frame clones appear in the TCRdb table, and some are missing; sequencing was by immunoSEQ multiplex PCR. The profile covers around 650,000 clones, with roughly 95% appearing a single time and approximately 0.12% taken by the ten largest. The clonotype was recovered from a woman aged 25 to 45 in good health. The J gene is TRBJ2-1, the V gene TRBV29-1; 8 bases map to TRBD2. The material sequenced was naive CD8+ T cells sorted from blood. CDR3 coding DNA: TGCAGCGTTGATCTGACCACTAGCGGCGCCTACAATGAGCAGTTCTTC. Translating gives CSVDLTTSGAYNEQFF.